This TCR beta chain comes out of a study of response to subunit inactivated influenza vaccine. TCRdb called the RT-PCR reads again in MiXCR, with one record for every CDR3 protein. The sample records 750,000 to 850,000 distinct CDR3 sequences, about 18% being singletons. As to this clonotype: Its target is not known.

Points from the study as a whole: Every seasonal influenza vaccination brings in few new T cells, the authors suggested.

V lost 0 bases to trimming and J lost 2 bases, with 18 bases between them. Germline CDR1 and CDR2: MGHRA and YSYEKL. The CDR3 is made up of 18 amino acids. The chain recombines TRBV4-1 with TRBJ2-3; D ambiguous. The receptor comes from a man aged 45-65 years who received an inactivated influenza vaccine. The sequences come from PBMCs from blood, collected around 5 days after vaccination. The CDR3 is CASSQDLRARYSTDTQYF. Here the CDR3 DNA reads TGCGCCAGCAGCCAAGATTTACGAGCCCGGTACTCCACAGATACGCAGTATTTT.